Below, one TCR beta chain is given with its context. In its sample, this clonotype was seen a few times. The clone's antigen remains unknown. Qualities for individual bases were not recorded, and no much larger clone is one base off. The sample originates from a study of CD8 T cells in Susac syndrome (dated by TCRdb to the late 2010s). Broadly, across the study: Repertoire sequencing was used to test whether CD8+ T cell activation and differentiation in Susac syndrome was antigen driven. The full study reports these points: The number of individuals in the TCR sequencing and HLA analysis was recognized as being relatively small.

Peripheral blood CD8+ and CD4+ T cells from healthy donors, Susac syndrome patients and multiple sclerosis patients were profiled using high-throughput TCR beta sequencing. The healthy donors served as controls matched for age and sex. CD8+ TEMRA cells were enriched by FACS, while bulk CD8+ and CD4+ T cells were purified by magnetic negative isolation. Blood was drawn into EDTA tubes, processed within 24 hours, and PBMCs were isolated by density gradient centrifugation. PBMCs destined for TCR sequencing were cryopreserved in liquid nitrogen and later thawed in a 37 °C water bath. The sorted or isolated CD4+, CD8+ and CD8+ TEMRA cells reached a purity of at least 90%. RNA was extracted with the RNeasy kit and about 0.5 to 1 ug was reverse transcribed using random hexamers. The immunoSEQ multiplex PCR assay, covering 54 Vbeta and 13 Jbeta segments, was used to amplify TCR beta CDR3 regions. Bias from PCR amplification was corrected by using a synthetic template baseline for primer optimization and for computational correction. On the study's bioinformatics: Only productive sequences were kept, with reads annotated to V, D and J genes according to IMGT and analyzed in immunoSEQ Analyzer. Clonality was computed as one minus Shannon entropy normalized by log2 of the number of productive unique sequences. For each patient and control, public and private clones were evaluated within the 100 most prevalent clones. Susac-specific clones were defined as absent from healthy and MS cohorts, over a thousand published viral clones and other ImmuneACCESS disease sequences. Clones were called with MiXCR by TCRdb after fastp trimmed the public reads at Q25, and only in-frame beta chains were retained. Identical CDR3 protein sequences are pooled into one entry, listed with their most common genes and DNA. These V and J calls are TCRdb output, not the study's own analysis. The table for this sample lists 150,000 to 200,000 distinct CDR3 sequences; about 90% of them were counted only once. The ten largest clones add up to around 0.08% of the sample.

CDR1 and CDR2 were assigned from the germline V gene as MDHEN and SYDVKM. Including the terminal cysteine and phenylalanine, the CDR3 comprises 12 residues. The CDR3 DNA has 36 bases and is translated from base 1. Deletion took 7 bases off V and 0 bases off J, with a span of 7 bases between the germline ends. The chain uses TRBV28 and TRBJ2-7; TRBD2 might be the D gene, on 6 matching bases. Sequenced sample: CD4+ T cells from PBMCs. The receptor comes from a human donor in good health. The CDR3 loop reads CASTSVSYEQYF. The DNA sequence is TGTGCCAGCACTAGCGTCTCCTACGAGCAGTACTTC.